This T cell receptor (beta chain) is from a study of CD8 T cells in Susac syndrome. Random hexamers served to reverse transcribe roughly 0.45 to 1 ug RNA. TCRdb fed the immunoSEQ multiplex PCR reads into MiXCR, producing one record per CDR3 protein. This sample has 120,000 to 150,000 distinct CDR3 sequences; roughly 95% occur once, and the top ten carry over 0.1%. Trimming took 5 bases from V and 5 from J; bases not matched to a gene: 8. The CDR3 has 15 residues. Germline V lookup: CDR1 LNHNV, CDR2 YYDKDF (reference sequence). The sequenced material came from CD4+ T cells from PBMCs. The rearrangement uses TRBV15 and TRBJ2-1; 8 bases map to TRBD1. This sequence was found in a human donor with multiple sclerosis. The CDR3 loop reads CATSGRGRMDNEQFF. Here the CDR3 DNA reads TGTGCCACCAGCGGCAGGGGGCGGATGGACAATGAGCAGTTCTTC. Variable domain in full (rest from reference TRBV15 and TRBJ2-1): DAMVIQNPRYQVTQFGKPVTLSCSQTLNHNVMYWYQQKSSQAPKLLFHYYDKDFNNEADTPDNFQSRRPNTSFCFLDIRSPGLGDTAMYLCATSGRGRMDNEQFFGPGTRLTVL.